This T cell receptor beta chain was captured in a study of shared clonotypes between healthy human individuals. Details on this clone: What it binds is not known.

Investigators divided CD4+ cells into CD45RA+ naive and CD45RA-negative memory subsets. J lost 6 bases, V lost 6 bases, and 9 bases had no gene match. Germline V gene sequence: CDR1 MRHNA, CDR2 SNTAGT. This CDR3 region has 14 residues. Study observations and caveats: Generally, naive subsets came out with larger estimated richness than memory subsets. Sharing across a few donors was seen in around 5% of naive CD4 clonotypes.

Sorted-subset replicate PCRs used around 200 ng of genomic DNA. This amount corresponded to 30,000 to 35,000 T cell genomes. Sequencing was performed with immunoSEQ multiplex PCR; in TCRdb, only in-frame clones are kept and a portion is missing. The top ten clones hold 0.52% of a sample with about 1.1 million clones, 78% of them seen once. The chain combines TRBV6-4 with TRBJ1-2; 8 nucleotides line up with TRBD1. The receptor comes from a man aged 18 to 29 in good health. Some clones in this sample may be carry-over from other donors' samples. The specimen was memory CD4+ T cells from PBMCs. Subset in this sample: CD45RA-negative fraction. The CDR3 is CASRRDRGSHGYTF. In DNA form, the CDR3 reads TGTGCCAGCAGGAGAGACAGGGGTAGTCATGGCTACACCTTC.